Sequencing of this TCR beta chain was carried out in a study of T cell repertoires in aging, cancer and after chemotherapy. TRB rearrangements spanning V, D and J were amplified using mixed TRB-A/B primers. From the multiplex PCR reads, TCRdb called clonotypes with MiXCR, one entry per CDR3 protein. The data contain a few hundred distinct CDR3 sequences, about 26% of them singletons. The template was genomic DNA from peripheral blood, not RNA. CDR1 and CDR2 from the germline V gene are LNHDA and SQIVND (reference sequence). V shed 1 base and J 3 bases; nucleotides not matched to a gene: 5. The CDR3 runs to 16 residues. Broader study findings: Rebound thymic output was suggested by rising median generation probability during chemotherapy in each cancer cohort. Healthy donors lost TCR diversity with age mainly through richness, cancer patients through richness and evenness.

Only a few counts were recorded for this clonotype. The antigen is not known. This clonotype was sampled from a human donor with a solid tumor. The rearrangement links TRBV19 to TRBJ1-5; 8 bases are a match to TRBD1. The specimen was blood. CDR3 bases: TGTGCCAGTAGTATAGTCCAGGGGGCAGTCAATCAGCCCCAGCATTTT. As protein: CASSIVQGAVNQPQHF.